Below are 30 T cell receptor beta chains sequenced from a single sample in a study of cytomegalovirus exposure and HLA in healthy donors. PCR employed 60 Vbeta and 13 Jbeta primers. The table came from immunoSEQ multiplex PCR; TCRdb's copy has only in-frame clones and leaves some out. The sample contains around 150,000 clones, around 10% of which appear only once. The specimen was PBMCs. The receptor set was obtained from a woman between 35 and 50 years old in good health and CMV-seropositive.

This clone was detected only a few times. The chain employs TRBV5-1 and TRBJ1-5; weak D call: TRBD1 (5 bases). The CDR3 runs 14 residues. Per the germline V gene, CDR1 is SGHRS and CDR2 is YFSETQ. Between the trimmed V and J ends, which lost 4 bases and 4 bases, there was a span of 12 bases. The CDR3 coding sequence is TGCGCCAGCAGCGAGGGACTGCCGAATCAGCCCCAGCATTTT. This translates into CASSEGLPNQPQHF.

This chain joins TRBV11-3 and TRBJ2-5, with D possibly TRBD1 on 6 matching bases. The CDR3 runs to 14 residues. Germline V gene data show CDR1 as SGHNT and CDR2 as YENEEA. V was cut by 5 bases and J by 1 base, with 11 bases left in between. CDR3 sequence reads: CASSAGQLQETQYF. CDR3 bases: TGTGCCAGCAGCGCTGGACAGCTCCAAGAGACCCAGTACTTC.

The chain uses TRBV6-5 and TRBJ1-1, with D unresolved. In germline, CDR1 is MNHEY, CDR2 SVGAGI. The CDR3 has 14 amino acids. V lost 5 bases and J lost 0, with 10 bases in between. CDR3 protein: CASSDNLMNTEAFF. Here the CDR3 DNA reads TGTGCCAGCAGTGACAACCTCATGAACACTGAAGCTTTCTTT.

The V gene is TRBV28, the J gene TRBJ2-1, with D perhaps matching TRBD2 (5 bases). From germline, CDR1 is MDHEN and CDR2 SYDVKM. The CDR3 contains 16 residues. The V end was cut by 3 bases, the J end by 2 bases, with 14 bases between. The CDR3 loop reads CASSFPPGRAYNEQFF. In DNA, the CDR3 is TGTGCCAGCAGTTTTCCGCCTGGGAGAGCCTACAATGAGCAGTTCTTC.

This clone appeared a few times. V gene TRBV18 combines with J gene TRBJ1-3, with a weak D call TRBD1 (5 bases). V lost 2 bases and J 8 bases, leaving 16 bases between the germline ends. In germline, CDR1 is KGHSH, CDR2 LQKENI. The CDR3 has 15 amino acids. The CDR3 DNA reads TGTGCCAGCTCACCATTTTTACAGTCGGGGGACACCATATATTTT. Translated, it gives CASSPFLQSGDTIYF.

The CDR3, as DNA: TGTGCCAGCAGCTTGGGGCCCAATCAGCCCCAGCATTTT. It encodes CASSLGPNQPQHF. V and J are TRBV5-5 and TRBJ1-5; D is unresolved. Germline V CDR1 and CDR2: SGHKS, YYEKEE (reference sequence). The germline V and J ends were trimmed by 0 bases and 3 bases, with 4 bases remaining between them. There are 13 residues in the CDR3.

A remark on this clone: At one end, the junction sequence differs from germline, possibly due to a read error. The rearrangement uses TRBV6-1 and TRBJ1-3, with D perhaps TRBD1 (6 bases). From germline, CDR1 is MNHNS and CDR2 SASEGT. This CDR3 has 15 amino acids. As DNA, the CDR3 is TGTGCCAGCACTGAAACAGGGATCCCTGGAAACACCATATATTTT. It specifies CASTETGIPGNTIYF.

This clone was seen a handful of times. Written as DNA, the CDR3 is TGTGCCAGCAGTTTTAACGGAGCTAATGAAAAACTGTTTTTT. This translates into CASSFNGANEKLFF. The V call is TRBV27, the J call TRBJ1-4; D uncertain. This CDR3 comprises 14 residues. CDR1 is MNHEY and CDR2 is SMNVEV in the germline V gene (reference sequence). The V end lost 3 bases, the J end lost 3 bases, and 8 bases lay between the germline ends.

The CDR3 here is CASSQRVGRGGSETQYF. The CDR3, as DNA: TGCGCCAGCAGCCAAAGGGTCGGGCGGGGGGGTTCAGAGACCCAGTACTTC. The chain uses TRBV4-3 and TRBJ2-5; 9 bases map to TRBD2. The V and J ends lost 2 bases and 4 bases, in that order; junction bases with no gene match: 11. The CDR3 contains 17 residues. Germline values: CDR1 LGHNA, CDR2 YSLEER.

In its sample, this clone was seen a few times. The rearrangement uses TRBV5-1 and TRBJ2-5, with D possibly TRBD2 on 5 matching bases. Trimming left V 4 bases short and J 2 bases short, with 12 bases between. This CDR3 is 14 amino acids long. Germline V gene sequence: CDR1 SGHRS, CDR2 YFSETQ. The CDR3 reads CASSGRPGQETQYF. As DNA, the CDR3 is TGCGCCAGCAGCGGACGACCGGGGCAAGAGACCCAGTACTTC.

This rearrangement joins TRBV11-1 to TRBJ2-7; 7 nucleotides align to TRBD2. Unmatched junction bases numbered 13, after V lost 5 bases and J lost 6 bases. Germline V gene sequence: CDR1 SGHAT, CDR2 FQDESV (reference sequence). The CDR3 is 15 residues long. DNA for the CDR3: TGTGCCAGCAGCCACCCTCTCGAAATAGCGGGCGAGCAGTACTTC. This sequence encodes CASSHPLEIAGEQYF. The complete variable domain, with remaining parts taken from reference TRBV11-1 and TRBJ2-7, reads EAEVAQSPRYKITEKSQAVAFWCDPISGHATLYWYRQILGQGPELLVQFQDESVVDDSQLPKDRFSAERLKGVDSTLKIQPAELGDSAMYLCASSHPLEIAGEQYFGPGTRLTVT.

The gene calls are TRBV5-6 and TRBJ2-7, with no clear D. This CDR3 contains 12 residues. The germline V and J ends were trimmed by 5 bases and 2 bases, with 8 bases remaining between them. Looked up from germline, CDR1 is SGHDT and CDR2 is YYEEEE. The CDR3 loop is CASSPGTYEQYF. CDR3 DNA: TGTGCCAGCAGTCCAGGAACCTACGAGCAGTACTTC.

The gene calls are TRBV25-1 and TRBJ2-7; the match to TRBD2 covers 8 bases. V was clipped by 2 bases and J by 3 bases; unmatched bases: 3. Germline V lookup: CDR1 MGHDK, CDR2 SYGVNS. The CDR3 sequence is 14 residues long. The CDR3 nucleotides read TGTGCCAGCAGTGAACCCGGGGGGGTCTACGAGCAGTACTTC. It yields the protein CASSEPGGVYEQYF.

On this clone itself: Other DNA sequences in this specimen translate into the identical CDR3. The CDR3, as DNA: TGCGCCAGCAGCGTGGACTCGGGGGGGGGTCTACGAGGCGAGCAGTACTTC. Protein product: CASSVDSGGGLRGEQYF. The rearrangement links TRBV5-1 to TRBJ2-7; 8 bases are a match to TRBD2. Germline CDR1 and CDR2: SGHRS and YFSETQ. The CDR3 totals 17 residues. V lost 4 bases to trimming and J lost 6 bases; unmatched junction nucleotides: 18.

The chain joins TRBV7-8 to TRBJ1-5, with D possibly being TRBD1 (5 bases). CDR3 length: 16 residues. CDR1 SGHVS and CDR2 FQNEAQ come from the germline V gene. V was trimmed by 4 bases and J by 2 bases, leaving 15 bases between them. For the CDR3, the DNA is TGTGCCAGCAGCTCCTGGGGGGGAGGTGGCAATCAGCCCCAGCATTTT. This gives the protein CASSSWGGGGNQPQHF. The entire variable domain, with the rest obtained from reference TRBV7-8 and TRBJ1-5, is as follows: GAGVSQSPRYKVAKRGQDVALRCDPISGHVSLFWYQQALGQGPEFLTYFQNEAQLDKSGLPSDRFFAERPEGSVSTLKIQRTQQEDSAVYLCASSSWGGGGNQPQHFGDGTRLSIL.

V gene TRBV6-1 combines with J gene TRBJ1-1; a weak D match, TRBD1 (5 bases). From germline, CDR1 is MNHNS and CDR2 SASEGT. V lost 11 bases and J lost 4, with 20 bases in between. CDR3 length: 14 residues. This CDR3 reads CALTHDRRGTEAFF. The CDR3, as DNA: TGTGCCCTCACCCACGATAGGAGGGGCACTGAAGCTTTCTTT.

This clone was detected only a few times. The chain uses TRBV20-1 and TRBJ1-1; TRBD1 might be the D (5 bases). V was cut by 5 bases and J by 7 bases, with 8 bases left in between. The CDR3 loop spans 10 amino acids. The germline gives CDR1 DFQATT, CDR2 SNEGSKA (reference sequence). This CDR3 is CSALQGEAFF. The CDR3 coding sequence is TGCAGTGCTCTCCAGGGTGAAGCTTTCTTT.

The rearrangement links TRBV4-2 to TRBJ1-2; 10 bases fit TRBD1. The CDR3 has 17 residues. Germline loops: CDR1 LGHNA, CDR2 YNFKEQ. Trimming removed 0 bases from V and 7 bases from J; junction bases left unmatched: 11. The CDR3: CASSQDYRTGGVSGYTF. Here the CDR3 DNA reads TGTGCCAGCAGCCAAGATTATAGGACAGGGGGTGTAAGTGGCTACACCTTC.

This clone was detected a few times. The chain has TRBV19 and TRBJ2-5; D may be TRBD1 (5 bases). The V gene lost 3 bases and the J gene lost 3 bases, with 8 bases spanning the gap. The CDR3 spans 13 residues. Germline CDR1 is LNHDA and CDR2 is SQIVND (reference sequence). CDR3 DNA sequence: TGTGCCAGTAGTATTGTAGGGGAAGAGACCCAGTACTTC. It codes for CASSIVGEETQYF.

J is TRBJ2-7 and V is TRBV2; TRBD2 agrees at 7 bases. This CDR3 is 13 amino acids long. The V gene's germline CDR1 is SNHLY and CDR2 FYNNEI. V was pared by 8 bases and J by 2 bases, with 6 bases of the junction left unmatched. The CDR3 sequence: CASVGGDTYEQYF. CDR3 coding DNA: TGTGCCAGCGTGGGGGGGGATACCTACGAGCAGTACTTC.

This clone was seen a handful of times. V gene TRBV29-1 combines with J gene TRBJ2-6, with D hard to call. The CDR3 has 13 residues. Trimming removed 6 bases from V and 4 bases from J, with 10 bases in between. Germline lookup yields CDR1 SQVTM and CDR2 ANQGSEA. CDR3 amino acids: CSVGSLGANVLTF. Here the CDR3 DNA reads TGCAGCGTCGGGTCCCTGGGGGCCAACGTCCTGACTTTC.

This clone was seen a handful of times. The chain joins TRBV29-1 to TRBJ2-1, with a weak D call TRBD1 (7 bases). The CDR3 runs to 15 residues. V lost 7 bases and J 1 base, leaving 17 bases between the germline ends. The germline gives CDR1 SQVTM, CDR2 ANQGSEA. CDR3 region: CSGGTAGGSYNEQFF. The CDR3 nucleotides read TGCAGCGGCGGGACAGCCGGAGGGTCCTACAATGAGCAGTTCTTC.

This chain joins TRBV2 and TRBJ1-6, with 9 nucleotides matching TRBD1. The CDR3 sequence is 13 residues long. Germline loops: CDR1 SNHLY, CDR2 FYNNEI. V dropped 7 bases and J dropped 8; count of bases not matched to a gene: 3. Written as DNA, the CDR3 is TGTGCCAGCATACGGGACAGGGATTCACCCCTCCACTTT. Translating gives CASIRDRDSPLHF.

CDR3 in amino acids: CASTGTYSSYEQYF. The CDR3 DNA reads as TGTGCCAGCACTGGGACTTACAGCTCCTACGAGCAGTACTTC. This chain connects TRBV6-1 to TRBJ2-7, with a possible D match to TRBD2 (6 bases). Trimming left V 7 bases short and J 0 bases short, with 13 bases between. Germline V gene sequence: CDR1 MNHNS, CDR2 SASEGT. The CDR3 extends over 14 amino acids.

A few counts support this clone. The chain recombines TRBV14 with TRBJ1-1; D remains unclear. This CDR3 contains 14 residues. CDR1 and CDR2 (germline): SGHDN, FVKESK. Deletions cut 0 bases from V and 5 bases from J, with 10 bases between. Written as DNA, the CDR3 is TGTGCCAGCAGCCAAGAAGTAGGGAGTACTGAAGCTTTCTTT. This sequence encodes CASSQEVGSTEAFF.

The chain joins TRBV7-9 to TRBJ2-3; possible D gene TRBD1, 5 bases. The CDR3 contains 14 residues. The V and J ends lost 5 bases and 0 bases respectively, with 9 bases between them. CDR1 and CDR2 from the germline V gene are SEHNR and FQNEAQ (reference sequence). This CDR3 reads CASSLRQSTDTQYF. CDR3 nucleotides: TGTGCCAGCAGCCTTAGACAGAGCACAGATACGCAGTATTTT. Supplemented by reference TRBV7-9 and TRBJ2-3, the full variable domain reads DTGVSQNPRHKITKRGQNVTFRCDPISEHNRLYWYRQTLGQGPEFLTYFQNEAQLEKSRLLSDRFSAERPKGSFSTLEIQRTEQGDSAMYLCASSLRQSTDTQYFGPGTRLTVL.

A few counts support this clone. This chain uses TRBV7-2 with TRBJ2-5; maybe TRBD1 (5 bases). Trimming took 6 bases from V and 4 from J, leaving 15 bases between them. This CDR3 is 14 amino acids long. Germline loops: CDR1 SGHTA, CDR2 FQGNSA. Written as DNA, the CDR3 is TGTGCCAGCAGAGGGGTTACCCATTTAGAGACCCAGTACTTC. It specifies CASRGVTHLETQYF.

V gene TRBV19 combines with J gene TRBJ2-7; D is perhaps TRBD2 (5 bases). Trimming cost V 2 bases and J 6 bases, with 14 bases left between them. Germline CDR1 is LNHDA and CDR2 is SQIVND (reference sequence). This CDR3 region has 14 residues. CDR3 amino acids: CASSIRGPSIEQYF. CDR3 in DNA: TGTGCCAGTAGTATAAGAGGGCCTAGTATCGAGCAGTACTTC.

This clone was counted a few times. This rearrangement joins TRBV5-4 to TRBJ2-5; 15 positions agree with TRBD2. V trimming: 3 bases; J trimming: 4 bases; junction bases outside the gene matches: 7. The CDR3 extends over 17 amino acids. CDR1 is SGHNT, CDR2 YYREEE, per germline (reference sequence). CDR3 DNA: TGTGCCAGCAGCTCGCGGACTAGCGGGGGGGCCGGAGAGACCCAGTACTTC. Protein: CASSSRTSGGAGETQYF. The whole variable domain, filled in from reference TRBV5-4 and TRBJ2-5, reads ETGVTQSPTHLIKTRGQQVTLRCSSQSGHNTVSWYQQALGQGPQFIFQYYREEENGRGNFPPRFSGLQFPNYSSELNVNALELDDSALYLCASSSRTSGGAGETQYFGPGTRLLVL.

The V and J genes are TRBV11-2 and TRBJ1-6; 7 nucleotides match TRBD1. This CDR3 is built from 15 residues. Germline trimming cut 2 bases from V and 9 bases from J; bases unmatched to any gene: 7. Germline values: CDR1 SGHAT, CDR2 FQNNGV. Here the CDR3 DNA reads TGTGCCAGCAGCTTATACCCAGGGGGTACTTCACCCCTCCACTTT. This sequence encodes CASSLYPGGTSPLHF.